The clone carrying this TCR beta chain was counted between two and nine times. Its target is unknown. The sample originates from a study of T-cell memory formation after mild COVID-19. On the study more broadly: Clusters of TCRs were largely donor specific.

Trimming stripped 2 bases from V and 6 bases from J, with 11 bases between. Germline CDR1 reads SGHTA; CDR2 reads FQGNSA. This CDR3 contains 14 residues. Findings and caveats of the study: Clones that contracted from day 15 to 85 had balanced CD4/CD8; later expanders were CD4+ biased.

TCRdb reanalysed the 5' RACE reads using MiXCR and keeps one entry per CDR3 protein. This sample yields 250,000 to 300,000 distinct CDR3 sequences, of which about a sixth are seen a single time; 20% to 25% belongs to the top ten. Material: PBMCs or a T cell subset sorted from them (not recorded which). The chain combines TRBV7-2 with TRBJ1-5; D possibly corresponds to TRBD1 (5 bases). The clonotype originates from a man younger than 30 who had mild COVID-19 (a few samples of this study predate the infection). Cell type and time point are not known. CDR3 coding DNA: TGTGCCAGCAGCTTAAGACGGGGCACTCAGCCCCAGCATTTT. Translated, it gives CASSLRRGTQPQHF.